The 7 T cell receptor beta chains below come from one sample, sequenced in a study of blood T cells in healthy people across ages. A J-beta primer mix and a sample-barcoded 5' primer were used in a second PCR of about 7 to 12 cycles. TCRdb recomputed calls from the 5' RACE reads with MiXCR, one row per CDR3 protein. The sample carries 750,000 to 850,000 distinct CDR3 sequences, around a quarter recorded once. These data also formed part of another study, on T cells of mothers and their children.

Sequences were obtained from blood. All receptors come from a boy younger than 18 in good health.

The gene calls are TRBV20-1 and TRBJ2-1, with D perhaps matching TRBD2 (6 bases). The germline V gene encodes CDR1 DFQATT and CDR2 SNEGSKA (reference sequence). V dropped 6 bases and J dropped 3 bases, with 15 bases sitting between them. The CDR3 extends over 14 amino acids. CDR3 sequence: CSARAGFVYNEQFF. The CDR3 coding sequence is TGCAGTGCCCGGGCGGGGTTTGTCTACAATGAGCAGTTCTTC.

CDR3 in DNA: TGTGCCTGCGGAACGATACCGCCGAAACCCTACGAGCAGTACTTC. This encodes CACGTIPPKPYEQYF. This rearrangement joins TRBV30 to TRBJ2-7, with D hard to call. Germline-derived CDR1 and CDR2 are GTSNPN and SVGIG (reference sequence). The CDR3 runs 15 residues. The V end was cut by 6 bases, the J end by 2 bases, with 20 bases between.

DNA of the CDR3: TGTGCCAGCAGCCTGCTAGCGGGGGGGCCCCTGGACGGGGAGCTGTTTTTT. Translation: CASSLLAGGPLDGELFF. The V gene is TRBV3-1, the J gene TRBJ2-2; 12 bases match TRBD2. Germline V gives CDR1 LGHDT, CDR2 YNNKEL (reference sequence). CDR3 size: 17 residues. Trimming took 4 bases from V and 7 from J; bases not matched to a gene: 10.

In the case of this clonotype: One end of the junction is discordant with germline, which a read error may explain. The rearrangement links TRBV28 to TRBJ2-4, with TRBD1 matching 7 bases. The germline CDR1 and CDR2 sequences are MDHEN and SYDVKM. The CDR3 has 14 amino acids. The CDR3: CASSLGTAINIQYF. In nucleotides, the CDR3 is TGTGCCAGCAGTTTAGGGACAGCCATAAACATTCAGTACTTC.

This clonotype came up many times. This rearrangement joins TRBV12-3 or TRBV12-4 to TRBJ1-1; tentatively, D is TRBD1 (6 bases). This CDR3 contains 17 residues. V lost 7 bases and J 3 bases, leaving 24 bases between the germline ends. Here the CDR3 reads CASKPLAGTLFYTEAFF. The DNA for the CDR3 is TGTGCCAGCAAGCCACTCGCAGGGACACTTTTCTACACTGAAGCTTTCTTT.

The gene calls are TRBV7-8 and TRBJ1-6; TRBD1 aligns across 9 bases. Germline V gives CDR1 SGHVS, CDR2 FQNEAQ. V lost 5 bases and J lost 8; bases outside the gene matches: 7. The CDR3 has 15 residues. The DNA of the CDR3 is TGTGCCAGCAGCACTTACCGACAGGGGGATTCACCCCTCCACTTT. Translating gives CASSTYRQGDSPLHF.

The table lists this clonotype with a count of one. The chain links TRBV4-1 to TRBJ2-1; 9 nucleotides match TRBD2. V shed 0 bases, J shed 9 bases, and the junction held 18 bases outside the gene matches. Germline CDR1 reads MGHRA; CDR2 reads YSYEKL. This CDR3 contains 19 residues. The CDR3 loop is CASSQDRGREGLKGSEQFF. The CDR3 coding sequence is TGCGCCAGCAGCCAAGATAGGGGGCGGGAGGGCTTGAAAGGAAGTGAGCAGTTCTTC.